The clone carrying this T cell receptor beta chain was seen a few times. The antigen remains undetermined. The data originate from a study of T-cell reconstitution after alpha-beta-depleted transplantation in children. During its preparation, the TCRbeta library received unique molecular identifiers. MiXCR, run by TCRdb on the PCR reads, gives a single entry per CDR3 protein. Of under 450,000 distinct CDR3 sequences listed, around 16% are singletons. Trimming pared 1 base from V and 2 bases from J, leaving 9 bases between. CDR1 and CDR2 from the germline V gene are SGHVS and FQNEAQ. The CDR3 consists of 14 residues. Points from the study as a whole: T-cell numbers and diversity, one year after transplant, stemmed largely from T cells that were newly produced.

The sample here was PBMCs, mostly from graft donor cells, taken 360 days after TCRalphabeta/CD19-depleted stem cell transplant. The origin of this receptor is a boy younger than two who had a stem cell transplant for Wiskott-Aldrich syndrome, so the T cells may come from the graft donor. The J gene is TRBJ2-7, the V gene TRBV7-8, with D perhaps TRBD1 or TRBD2 (5 bases each). This chain's CDR3 is CASSLEVGPYEQYF. CDR3 nucleotides: TGTGCCAGCAGCTTAGAGGTGGGACCCTACGAGCAGTACTTC.